Here is one T cell receptor beta chain with its context. The age range of participants was about 18 to 95 years, with residence in fewer than 25 US areas. Donors in Cohort 3 who had recovered were those with two negative PCRs, healthcare professional clearance, or resolution of their symptoms. In the original processing: Cell counts per sample came from amplifying reference gene primers. TCRdb's copy holds only in-frame clones and misses some; the assay was immunoSEQ multiplex PCR. The V and J calls and clone size were taken over from that table, and D and trimming were inferred from the DNA. The table lists 200,000 to 250,000 clones, around 90% of them singletons. Trimming pared 4 bases from V and 4 bases from J, leaving 13 bases between. The CDR3 has 14 residues. The germline V gene has CDR1 MGHRA and CDR2 YSYEKL. The sample is drawn from a study of blood T cell repertoires in COVID-19. The overall study: T cells, B-cell-depleted T cells, or PBMCs provided the cDNA or gDNA that served as material.

What was sequenced was PBMCs or T cells enriched from blood (not recorded which). The TCR sequence derives from a man aged 30 to 39 who had recovered from COVID-19. This chain connects TRBV4-1 to TRBJ2-5; weak D call: TRBD2 (5 bases). CDR3 coding DNA: TGCGCCAGCAGCCCCCTGGGGAGCGCAGAGACCCAGTACTTC. Encoded protein: CASSPLGSAETQYF.